This T cell receptor beta chain was identified in a study of CD8 T cells in ankylosing spondylitis (dated by TCRdb to between 2016 and 2019). Turning to the overall study: The study set out to find disease-linked TCR variants by profiling T cell receptor beta repertoires in ankylosing spondylitis patients and healthy donors. Peripheral blood was sampled, and synovial fluid was additionally collected from ankylosing spondylitis patients. The whole study cohort included about a hundred healthy donors and around 24 ankylosing spondylitis patients.

With regard to this clonotype: Its target antigen remains unknown. There are no base qualities to consult, and no much larger clone falls within one base.

Sequenced on an Illumina HiSeq 2500. Quantitative 5'-RACE with molecular barcodes was the method used to prepare the TCR beta libraries. Under the source paper's analysis protocol: A new computational method based on a probabilistic model of VDJ rearrangement was used to identify disease-linked TCR variants. Clones were called with MiXCR by TCRdb after fastp trimmed the public reads at Q25, and only in-frame beta chains were retained. Rows are unified per CDR3 protein, each entry keeping the most common DNA and genes. The V and J calls shown here were made by TCRdb, not taken from the authors' results. This sample gives just under 550,000 distinct CDR3 sequences in total; 10% to 15% of them show up just once. 6.8% of the sample comes from the top ten. Trimming takes 4 bases from V and 6 bases from J, and the germline ends sit 13 bases apart. The germline V gene (reference sequence) gives CDR1 as LGHDT and CDR2 as YNNKEL. From the cysteine up to the phenylalanine, the CDR3 has a length of 14 residues. The sequence is cut down to CDR3 DNA, 42 bases in frame from base 1.

The investigation overall reported the following: Significant enrichment of the disease-linked clones was reported in matched synovial fluid samples from ankylosing spondylitis patients. Some motif variants were previously reported in synovial fluid and blood of reactive arthritis patients, suggesting common disease-initiation mechanisms. In peripheral blood, the disease-linked clones were found at relatively low frequencies and had a CD8+ phenotype. Blood from ankylosing spondylitis patients appeared to be characterized by a TCR beta motif made up of under ten highly homologous amino acid variants.

The V gene is TRBV3-1 and the J gene is TRBJ2-1; the D gene is possibly TRBD1 or TRBD2, each agreeing over 5 bases. The sequence was collected from a male donor with ankylosing spondylitis. Sequencing input: blood, either unsorted or a sorted T cell fraction (not recorded which). Here the CDR3 is given as CASSRDLLGNEQFF. The DNA reads as follows: TGTGCCAGCAGCCGGGACCTACTAGGCAATGAGCAGTTCTTC.